Listed below are T cell receptor beta chains from one sample, sequenced in a study of identical twins. TCRdb re-derived calls from the 5' RACE reads in MiXCR, one entry per CDR3 protein. The sample has approximately 300,000 distinct CDR3 sequences; roughly 10% are singletons. These data were also filed under a second study, of yellow fever vaccine responses in identical twins.

Source material: CD8+ T cells sorted from blood. These receptors were obtained from a woman aged 18-29 years in good health. Both conserved end residues are part of each CDR3. A D gene is named only where the DNA matches it firmly. Only some rows state a clone size, as once, few, many or a class for expanded clones.

J: TRBJ2-5; D: TRBD2; V: TRBV29-1; size: many; CDR3: CSAGWRTSGIGPQETQYF; DNA: TGCAGCGCCGGATGGCGGACTAGCGGGATAGGGCCTCAAGAGACCCAGTACTTC
J: TRBJ2-3; D: NA; V: TRBV29-1; size: many; CDR3: CSALGWGTDTQYF; DNA: TGCAGCGCCCTAGGGTGGGGCACAGATACGCAGTATTTT
J: TRBJ2-7; D: NA; V: TRBV30; size: few; CDR3: CAWTGMGEQYF; DNA: TGTGCCTGGACAGGGATGGGAGAGCAGTACTTC
J: TRBJ2-2; D: NA; V: TRBV25-1; size: few; CDR3: CASRSGYTGELFF; DNA: TGTGCCAGCAGGTCTGGGTACACCGGGGAGCTGTTTTTT
J: TRBJ2-7; D: TRBD1; V: TRBV4-1; size: many; CDR3: CASSIGQGKDEQYF; DNA: TGCGCCAGCAGCATAGGACAGGGTAAAGACGAGCAGTACTTC
J: TRBJ2-3; D: TRBD2; V: TRBV4-2; size: NA; CDR3: CASSQEALAGPDTQYF; DNA: TGTGCCAGCAGCCAAGAGGCTCTAGCGGGGCCGGATACGCAGTATTTT
J: TRBJ2-1; D: NA; V: TRBV29-1; size: few; CDR3: CSVEIGRSDEQFF; DNA: TGCAGCGTTGAAATTGGTAGGAGCGATGAGCAGTTCTTC
J: TRBJ1-2; D: TRBD1; V: TRBV6-2/TRBV6-3; size: NA; CDR3: CATISGTATNYGYTF; DNA: TGTGCCACCATATCCGGGACAGCGACTAACTATGGCTACACCTTC
J: TRBJ2-5; D: TRBD1; V: TRBV4-1; size: NA; CDR3: CASSQDGQGARYLETQYF; DNA: TGCGCCAGCAGCCAAGATGGGCAGGGGGCGCGGTATCTGGAGACCCAGTACTTC
J: TRBJ2-1; D: TRBD2; V: TRBV3-1; size: many; CDR3: CASSPPGLAGGDEQFF; DNA: TGTGCCAGCAGCCCTCCCGGGCTAGCGGGAGGTGATGAGCAGTTCTTC
J: TRBJ2-5; D: NA; V: TRBV6-1; size: NA; CDR3: CASSQDGEFQETQYF; DNA: TGTGCCAGCAGCCAAGATGGGGAGTTCCAAGAGACCCAGTACTTC
J: TRBJ2-2; D: TRBD1; V: TRBV7-6; size: NA; CDR3: CASSPGTAPGGELFF; DNA: TGTGCCAGCAGCCCCGGGACAGCTCCCGGTGGGGAGCTGTTTTTT
J: TRBJ1-1; D: NA; V: TRBV4-3; size: NA; CDR3: CASSQDVGVGNTEAFF; DNA: TGCGCCAGCAGCCAAGATGTTGGGGTTGGGAACACTGAAGCTTTCTTT
J: TRBJ2-2; D: NA; V: TRBV24-1; size: few; CDR3: CATSDLPVGELFF; DNA: TGTGCCACCAGTGATTTGCCCGTCGGGGAGCTGTTTTTT
J: TRBJ2-7; D: NA; V: TRBV7-9; size: NA; CDR3: CASSPRDILTYEQYF; DNA: TGTGCCAGCAGCCCCCGGGACATCCTCACCTACGAGCAGTACTTC
J: TRBJ2-7; D: TRBD2; V: TRBV7-7; size: many; CDR3: CASSLASGEEYEQYF; DNA: TGTGCTAGCAGCTTAGCTAGCGGGGAGGAGTACGAGCAGTACTTC
J: TRBJ2-1; D: NA; V: TRBV6-2/TRBV6-3; size: few; CDR3: CASSYSQVLRSEQFF; DNA: TGTGCCAGCAGTTACTCACAGGTTCTCCGCTCTGAGCAGTTCTTC
J: TRBJ2-7; D: NA; V: TRBV4-2; size: few; CDR3: CASSQVTLYEQYF; DNA: TGTGCCAGCAGCCAAGTAACCCTCTACGAGCAGTACTTC
J: TRBJ1-3; D: NA; V: TRBV2; size: NA; CDR3: CASIAGDTIYF; DNA: TGTGCCAGCATCGCCGGGGACACCATATATTTT
J: TRBJ1-1; D: NA; V: TRBV7-2; size: many; CDR3: CASSLAFPNTEAFF; DNA: TGTGCCAGCAGCTTAGCGTTCCCGAACACTGAAGCTTTCTTT
J: TRBJ2-2; D: NA; V: TRBV4-3; size: few; CDR3: CASSQGFGYTGELFF; DNA: TGCGCCAGCAGCCAAGGATTTGGATACACCGGGGAGCTGTTTTTT
J: TRBJ2-1; D: NA; V: TRBV5-5; size: NA; CDR3: CASSLGPLYNELFF; DNA: TGTGCCAGCAGCTTGGGTCCCCTTTACAATGAGCTGTTCTTC
J: TRBJ2-3; D: NA; V: TRBV6-4; size: many; CDR3: CASSDGAGTDTQYF; DNA: TGTGCCAGCAGTGATGGGGCGGGCACAGATACGCAGTATTTT
J: TRBJ2-3; D: NA; V: TRBV7-9; size: NA; CDR3: CASSNREFRGPDTQYF; DNA: TGTGCCAGCAGCAACCGGGAATTCCGGGGGCCAGATACGCAGTATTTT
J: TRBJ2-3; D: TRBD2; V: TRBV20-1; size: few; CDR3: CSATRTSGRDTQYF; DNA: TGCAGTGCAACCCGGACTAGCGGGAGAGATACGCAGTATTTT
J: TRBJ2-6; D: NA; V: TRBV4-1; size: few; CDR3: CASSQLGIVDRPSVLTF; DNA: TGCGCCAGCAGCCAGCTTGGAATAGTGGACCGACCCTCCGTCCTGACTTTC
J: TRBJ2-5; D: NA; V: TRBV3-1; size: NA; CDR3: CASSQEDTTGRVSF; DNA: TGTGCCAGCAGCCAAGAAGATACAACAGGGCGAGTGAGCTTC
J: TRBJ2-7; D: TRBD2; V: TRBV27; size: many; CDR3: CASSLSAGGTAYEQYF; DNA: TGTGCCAGCAGTTTATCGGCGGGGGGAACTGCCTACGAGCAGTACTTC
J: TRBJ2-2; D: NA; V: TRBV24-1; size: few; CDR3: CATTADTHTGELFF; DNA: TGTGCCACCACCGCAGACACCCACACCGGGGAGCTGTTTTTT
J: TRBJ1-2; D: TRBD1; V: TRBV29-1; size: few; CDR3: CSVVNTGGSGYTF; DNA: TGCAGCGTTGTTAATACAGGGGGCTCTGGCTACACCTTC
J: TRBJ1-6; D: NA; V: TRBV20-1; size: few; CDR3: CSAIDPGVNSPLHF; DNA: TGCAGTGCTATCGATCCAGGGGTTAATTCACCCCTCCACTTT
J: TRBJ2-1; D: NA; V: TRBV15; size: NA; CDR3: CATSSPGVGDNEQFF; DNA: TGTGCCACCAGCAGTCCGGGAGTCGGTGACAATGAGCAGTTCTTC
J: TRBJ2-3; D: NA; V: TRBV7-9; size: NA; CDR3: CASSFRFTGATDTQYF; DNA: TGTGCCAGCAGCTTCCGTTTCACGGGGGCGACAGATACGCAGTATTTT
J: TRBJ2-1; D: TRBD2; V: TRBV2; size: NA; CDR3: CASSVPYETLREGYNEQFF; DNA: TGTGCCAGCAGTGTACCGTATGAAACTTTGCGGGAGGGCTACAATGAGCAGTTCTTC
J: TRBJ2-7; D: TRBD2; V: TRBV5-4; size: NA; CDR3: CASYRLLAGPEEQYF; DNA: TGTGCCAGCTACCGTCTCCTAGCGGGGCCTGAGGAGCAGTACTTC
J: TRBJ2-3; D: NA; V: TRBV9; size: few; CDR3: CASSVDGGQNTDTQYF; DNA: TGTGCCAGCAGCGTAGACGGAGGACAGAACACAGATACGCAGTATTTT
J: TRBJ2-7; D: TRBD2; V: TRBV12-3/TRBV12-4; size: many; CDR3: CASTDLAGALLGEQYF; DNA: TGTGCCAGCACCGACCTAGCGGGAGCCTTACTCGGCGAGCAGTACTTC
J: TRBJ2-2; D: NA; V: TRBV6-5; size: few; CDR3: CASSYSEGRGGGELFF; DNA: TGTGCCAGCAGTTACTCGGAGGGCAGAGGGGGCGGGGAGCTGTTTTTT
J: TRBJ1-2; D: NA; V: TRBV29-1; size: NA; CDR3: CSVVSSNYGYTF; DNA: TGCAGCGTTGTATCATCCAACTATGGCTACACCTTC
J: TRBJ2-3; D: NA; V: TRBV7-9; size: NA; CDR3: CASSLEFTDTQYF; DNA: TGTGCCAGCAGCTTAGAGTTCACAGATACGCAGTATTTT
J: TRBJ2-2; D: NA; V: TRBV20-1; size: many; CDR3: CSAAGRPGAGELFF; DNA: TGCAGTGCTGCCGGGAGGCCAGGGGCCGGGGAGCTGTTTTTT
J: TRBJ2-7; D: NA; V: TRBV9; size: few; CDR3: CASSVGQSPTYEQYF; DNA: TGTGCCAGCAGCGTAGGACAGAGCCCAACCTACGAGCAGTACTTC
J: TRBJ2-7; D: NA; V: TRBV20-1; size: few; CDR3: CSAGAPDAYEQYF; DNA: TGCAGTGCCGGGGCTCCCGACGCCTACGAGCAGTACTTC
J: TRBJ2-2; D: NA; V: TRBV20-1; size: few; CDR3: CSARSQDSNTGELFF; DNA: TGCAGTGCTAGATCACAGGACTCGAACACCGGGGAGCTGTTTTTT
J: TRBJ2-7; D: TRBD2; V: TRBV20-1; size: few; CDR3: CSAPGLAGGIYEQYF; DNA: TGCAGTGCTCCGGGACTAGCGGGAGGAATCTACGAGCAGTACTTC
J: TRBJ2-5; D: NA; V: TRBV7-2; size: many; CDR3: CASSQNRETQYF; DNA: TGTGCCAGCAGCCAAAACAGAGAGACCCAGTACTTC
J: TRBJ2-1; D: NA; V: TRBV3-1; size: NA; CDR3: CASRNSEGAYNEQFF; DNA: TGTGCCAGCAGAAATAGCGAGGGAGCCTACAATGAGCAGTTCTTC
J: TRBJ2-2; D: TRBD2; V: TRBV2; size: NA; CDR3: CASISTSGRAGAGELFF; DNA: TGTGCCAGCATATCCACTAGCGGGAGGGCCGGGGCCGGGGAGCTGTTTTTT